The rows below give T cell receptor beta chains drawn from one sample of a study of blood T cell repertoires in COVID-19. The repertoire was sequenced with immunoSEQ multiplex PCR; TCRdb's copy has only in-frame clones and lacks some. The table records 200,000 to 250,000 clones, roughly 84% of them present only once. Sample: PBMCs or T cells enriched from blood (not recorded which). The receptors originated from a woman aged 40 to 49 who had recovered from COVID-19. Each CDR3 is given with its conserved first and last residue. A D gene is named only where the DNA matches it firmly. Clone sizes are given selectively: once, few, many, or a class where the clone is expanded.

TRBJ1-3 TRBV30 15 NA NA TGTGCCTGGAGTGTATTACAGGCCTCTGGAAACACCATATATTTT CAWSVLQASGNTIYF
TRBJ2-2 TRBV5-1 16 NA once TGCGCCAGCAGCAGAAGAAGGGGGTTTAACACCGGGGAGCTGTTTTTT CASSRRRGFNTGELFF
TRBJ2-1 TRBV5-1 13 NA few TGCGCCAGCAGCTTGGCCGGGGTTAATGAGCAGTTCTTC CASSLAGVNEQFF
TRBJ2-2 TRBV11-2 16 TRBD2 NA TGTGCCAGCAGTCGGCCTAGCGGCGCGAACACCGGGGAGCTGTTTTTT CASSRPSGANTGELFF
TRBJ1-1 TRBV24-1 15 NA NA TGTGCCACCAGAGGGAGGGGACCAATGAACACTGAAGCTTTCTTT CATRGRGPMNTEAFF
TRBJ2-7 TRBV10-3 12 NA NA TGTGCCATCAGTGACGGTAGTTCGCAGCAGTACTTC CAISDGSSQQYF
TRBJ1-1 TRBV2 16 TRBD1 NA TGTGCCAGCAGGAGGGACAGGGCGGTCGGGAACACTGAAGCTTTCTTT CASRRDRAVGNTEAFF
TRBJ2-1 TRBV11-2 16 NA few TGTGCCAGCAGCTTAGATAACAGGGCCTACTACAATGAGCAGTTCTTC CASSLDNRAYYNEQFF
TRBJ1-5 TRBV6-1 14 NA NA TGTGCCAGCAGTGAAAGTACAGGCCAGGGGCCCCAGCATTTT CASSESTGQGPQHF
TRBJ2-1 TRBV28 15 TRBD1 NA TGTGCCAGCAGTAAGGCCGGGACAGGGTACAATGAGCAGTTCTTC CASSKAGTGYNEQFF
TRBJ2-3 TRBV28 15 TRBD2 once TGTGCCAGCAGTTGGACTAGCGGGAGGACAGATACGCAGTATTTT CASSWTSGRTDTQYF
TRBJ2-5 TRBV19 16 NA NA TGTGCCACCAGGGGCTCGCCAGCGGGATCTACAGAGACCCAGTACTTC CATRGSPAGSTETQYF
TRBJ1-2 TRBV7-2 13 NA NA TGTGCCAGCAGCTTACGACACGCTGGGGGCTACACCTTC CASSLRHAGGYTF
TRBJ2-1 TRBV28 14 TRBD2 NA TGTGCCAGCAGGGGGACTACCACTTACAATGAGCAGTTCTTC CASRGTTTYNEQFF
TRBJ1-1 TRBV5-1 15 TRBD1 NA TGCGCCAGCAGGGACGAGCAGGGGGTGAACACTGAAGCTTTCTTT CASRDEQGVNTEAFF
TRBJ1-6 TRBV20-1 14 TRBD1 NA TGCAGTGCTAGTATGGGACAGGAGAATTCACCCCTCCACTTT CSASMGQENSPLHF
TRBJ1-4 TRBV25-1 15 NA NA TGTGCCAGCAGTGAATCGGGGATTACTAATGAAAAACTGTTTTTT CASSESGITNEKLFF
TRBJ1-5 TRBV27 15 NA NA TGTGCCAGCAGTCTTGGCGGGGCCCTCAATCAGCCCCAGCATTTT CASSLGGALNQPQHF
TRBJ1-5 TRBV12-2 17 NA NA TGTGCAAGTCGCTCGGGACAGGGACGCCCGAGCAATCAGCCCCAGCATTTT CASRSGQGRPSNQPQHF
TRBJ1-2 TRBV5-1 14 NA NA TGCGCCAGCAGCTATCGGGACACCGGTAGGGGCTACACCTTC CASSYRDTGRGYTF
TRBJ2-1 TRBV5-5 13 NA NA TGTGCCAGCAGCTTTTTGCCCCGGAATGAGCAGTTCTTC CASSFLPRNEQFF
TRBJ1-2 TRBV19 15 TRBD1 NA TGTGCCAGTAGGTCACACAGGGGCGCGAACTATGGCTACACCTTC CASRSHRGANYGYTF
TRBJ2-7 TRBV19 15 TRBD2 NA TGTGCCAGTAGTATAGGGCTAGCGGGCTCCTACGAGCAGTACTTC CASSIGLAGSYEQYF
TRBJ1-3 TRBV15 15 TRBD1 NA TGTGCCACCAGCAGATCGTGGACAGGGGATAGCACCATATATTTT CATSRSWTGDSTIYF
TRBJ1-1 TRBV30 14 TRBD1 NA TGTGCCTGGAGCGCCCGACAGGGGAACACTGAAGCTTTCTTT CAWSARQGNTEAFF
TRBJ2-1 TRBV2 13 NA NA TGTGCCAGCAGTGATGGGAGTTTCGATGAGCAGTTCTTC CASSDGSFDEQFF
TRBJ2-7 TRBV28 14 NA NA TGTGCCAGCAGTTTAAAACAGGGATCCAACGAGCAGTACTTC CASSLKQGSNEQYF
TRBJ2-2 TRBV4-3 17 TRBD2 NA TGCGCCAGCAGCCAAGATTATGGGCGGGAGCGCACCGGGGAGCTGTTTTTT CASSQDYGRERTGELFF
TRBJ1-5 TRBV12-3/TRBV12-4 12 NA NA TGTGCCAGCAGTCGTAGCAATCAGCCCCAGCATTTT CASSRSNQPQHF
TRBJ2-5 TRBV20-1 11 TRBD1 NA TGCAGCCTACAGGGGCAGGAGACCCAGTACTTC CSLQGQETQYF
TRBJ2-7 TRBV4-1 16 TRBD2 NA TGCGCCAGCAGCCAAGTTGGCGGGAGCCCCTTAGGGGAGCAGTACTTC CASSQVGGSPLGEQYF
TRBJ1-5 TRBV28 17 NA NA TGTGCCAGCAGTGAAATCCAGGGGTCCTCTAGCAATCAGCCCCAGCATTTT CASSEIQGSSSNQPQHF
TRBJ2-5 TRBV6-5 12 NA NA TGTGCCAGCACCAGATCCCAGGAGACCCAGTACTTC CASTRSQETQYF
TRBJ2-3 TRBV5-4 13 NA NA TGTGCCAGCAGCTTGGTAGGGGTTGGTACGCAGTATTTT CASSLVGVGTQYF
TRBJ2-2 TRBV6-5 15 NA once TGTGCCAGCATCAAGACAGGAAAGAACACCGGGGAGCTGTTTTTT CASIKTGKNTGELFF
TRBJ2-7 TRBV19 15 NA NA TGTGCCAGTAGTATATATGCGTCTAGCTCCTACGAGCAGTACTTC CASSIYASSSYEQYF
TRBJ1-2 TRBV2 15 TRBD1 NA TGTGCCAGCAGTGAGGGGACAGGCCGAAACTATGGCTACACCTTC CASSEGTGRNYGYTF
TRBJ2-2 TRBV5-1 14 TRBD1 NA TGCGCCAGCACCCCCTCGACAGGGACCGGGGAGCTGTTTTTT CASTPSTGTGELFF
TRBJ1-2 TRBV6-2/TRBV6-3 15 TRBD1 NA TGTGCCAGCAGTTCTCGCCACAGGGGAGATAATGGCTACACCTTC CASSSRHRGDNGYTF